These 32 T cell receptor beta chains share one sample of origin, sequenced in a study of T cell repertoires in cytomegalovirus infection. TCRdb analysed the reads with MiXCR anew, one entry per CDR3 protein. The sample shows 200,000 to 250,000 distinct CDR3 sequences, about 20% of them seen only once. Sequencing was performed on CD8+ T cells from PBMCs. The receptors originated from a human donor in good health (CMV status not recorded). Some clones in this sample may be carry-over from other donors' samples.

As regards this clonotype: One base away lies a much larger clone, so this may be a sequencing read error. The rearrangement joins TRBV12-3 or TRBV12-4 to TRBJ2-5, with D unclear. Trimming removed 6 bases at V and 1 base at J, with 12 bases between. The length of the CDR3 is 14 residues. In nucleotides, the CDR3 is TGTGCCAGCAGCTCTCGACTGTGCCAAGAGACCCAGTACTTC. It encodes CASSSRLCQETQYF.

This clonotype came up a few times. V usage is TRBV12-3 or TRBV12-4 and J usage is TRBJ2-1, with 12 bases matching TRBD2. The CDR3 consists of 16 residues. The V segment lost 6 bases and the J segment 7 bases; nucleotides outside the gene matches: 10. DNA for the CDR3: TGTGCCAGCAGCCCCCTTCTAGCGGGGGGGCCAAATGAGCAGTTCTTC. Translation gives CASSPLLAGGPNEQFF.

This clonotype occurred many times. CDR3 region: CASSEAIQWLGETQYF. DNA of the CDR3: TGTGCCAGCAGCGAAGCGATTCAGTGGCTGGGAGAGACCCAGTACTTC. J is TRBJ2-5 and V is TRBV7-9, with no clear D. The length of the CDR3 is 16 residues. Germline V gene lookup returns CDR1 SEHNR and CDR2 FQNEAQ (reference sequence). V lost 5 bases, J lost 4 bases, and 20 bases lay in between.

This clonotype has a single count. This sequence joins TRBV5-1 and TRBJ2-5; TRBD2 might be the D (5 bases). Germline V lookup: CDR1 SGHRS, CDR2 YFSETQ. The CDR3 spans 15 residues. V shed 2 bases and J shed 2 bases, with 13 bases lying between them. As DNA, the CDR3 is TGCGCCAGCAGCTTTGTCGGGGTCTGGCAAGAGACCCAGTACTTC. Translating gives CASSFVGVWQETQYF.

The rearrangement links TRBV10-3 to TRBJ2-3; perhaps TRBD2 as D (5 bases). The germline V and J ends were trimmed by 4 bases and 2 bases, with 10 bases remaining between them. Germline V gene sequence: CDR1 ENHRY, CDR2 SYGVKD. This CDR3 contains 14 residues. DNA of the CDR3: TGTGCCATCAGTGCTGGACTTTTCACAGATACGCAGTATTTT. Its translation: CAISAGLFTDTQYF.

This clonotype has a handful of counts. V is TRBV4-1 and J is TRBJ2-7; 8 bases align to TRBD2. V was clipped by 4 bases and J by 4 bases; unmatched bases: 9. This CDR3 is built from 15 residues. Germline V gene data show CDR1 as MGHRA and CDR2 as YSYEKL. The CDR3 DNA reads TGCGCCAGCAGCCCCTCACGGGGGGGGCAGTACGAGCAGTACTTC. Amino acids: CASSPSRGGQYEQYF.

The sample holds one count of this clonotype. The rearrangement joins TRBV7-4 to TRBJ1-1; D is possibly TRBD1 (5 bases). CDR1 is SGHVT and CDR2 is SQSDAQ in the germline V gene. V lost 4 bases and J lost 14, with 14 bases in between. The CDR3 has 11 amino acids. The CDR3 DNA sequence: TGTGCCAGCAGCTCGGGGCCAATAATCTTCTTT. Encoded protein: CASSSGPIIFF.

V usage is TRBV28 and J usage is TRBJ1-5, with D possibly being TRBD1 (5 bases). The CDR3 is 15 amino acids. Germline values: CDR1 MDHEN, CDR2 SYDVKM. V was clipped by 7 bases and J by 1 base, with 14 bases between them. The CDR3 nucleotides read TGTGCCAGCACCCTCCGAACAGGAAGCAATCAGCCCCAGCATTTT. Translating gives CASTLRTGSNQPQHF. Variable domain in full (rest from reference TRBV28 and TRBJ1-5): DVKVTQSSRYLVKRTGEKVFLECVQDMDHENMFWYRQDPGLGLRLIYFSYDVKMKEKGDIPEGYSVSREKKERFSLILESASTNQTSMYLCASTLRTGSNQPQHFGDGTRLSIL.

J is TRBJ2-3 and V is TRBV5-4; TRBD2 matches at 7 bases. J was trimmed by 2 bases and V by 4 bases; bases with no gene match: 4. This CDR3 comprises 14 residues. Germline V gene lookup returns CDR1 SGHNT and CDR2 YYREEE (reference sequence). The CDR3 region is CASSRGVFTDTQYF. The CDR3 nucleotides read TGTGCCAGCAGCCGGGGGGTCTTCACAGATACGCAGTATTTT.

This clonotype was observed a single time. The genes are TRBV6-5 and TRBJ2-7, with 7 bases lining up with TRBD2. In germline, CDR1 is MNHEY, CDR2 SVGAGI. The CDR3 length is 13 residues. Germline trimming cut 5 bases from V and 5 bases from J; bases unmatched to any gene: 6. The DNA for the CDR3 is TGTGCCAGCAGTCCGCGGGGAGGGCACGAGCAGTACTTC. This gives the protein CASSPRGGHEQYF.

This clonotype was seen at least ten times. The chain links TRBV5-5 to TRBJ2-2; D is perhaps TRBD2 (5 bases). The germline V and J ends were trimmed by 1 base and 8 bases, with 18 bases remaining between them. Germline V gives CDR1 SGHKS, CDR2 YYEKEE (reference sequence). The CDR3 contains 16 residues. This CDR3 is CASSLREGTWAGELFF. CDR3 DNA sequence: TGTGCCAGCAGCTTGCGCGAGGGAACATGGGCAGGGGAGCTGTTTTTT.

The J gene is TRBJ1-5, the V gene TRBV28; D possibly corresponds to TRBD1 (5 bases). Germline-derived CDR1 and CDR2 are MDHEN and SYDVKM. The CDR3 loop spans 18 amino acids. The V and J ends lost 1 base and 2 bases respectively, with 18 bases between them. The CDR3 DNA is TGTGCCAGCAGTTTATACCGTTGGGGGAGCCCTGGCAATCAGCCCCAGCATTTT. It translates to CASSLYRWGSPGNQPQHF.

This clonotype was seen many times. CDR3: CASSLDLGQGNTIYF. Here the CDR3 DNA reads TGTGCCAGCAGCTTAGACCTTGGACAAGGAAACACCATATATTTT. The chain uses TRBV7-6 and TRBJ1-3, with D perhaps TRBD1 (5 bases). Germline V CDR1 and CDR2: SGHVS, FNYEAQ. This CDR3 contains 15 residues. The V and J ends lost 1 base and 4 bases respectively, with 11 bases between them.

This chain links TRBV11-2 with TRBJ1-1; no clear D. CDR1 and CDR2 from the germline V gene are SGHAT and FQNNGV. V gave up 5 bases and J gave up 4 bases, with 14 bases separating them. CDR3 length: 14 amino acids. The DNA for the CDR3 is TGTGCCAGCAGCATCATGACCTCTTCCACTGAAGCTTTCTTT. Its translation: CASSIMTSSTEAFF.

The sample holds a few counts of this clonotype. The rearrangement uses TRBV2 and TRBJ2-3; D is undetermined. Germline lookup yields CDR1 SNHLY and CDR2 FYNNEI. CDR3 length equals 12 residues. Trimming took off 7 bases at V and 6 bases at J, with 11 bases between the two ends. The CDR3 DNA reads as TGTGCCAGCAACGACCAGCTGGATACGCAGTATTTT. This sequence encodes CASNDQLDTQYF.

This clonotype was seen a handful of times. The J gene is TRBJ2-1, the V gene TRBV7-6; 7 bases are a match to TRBD1. The CDR3 spans 14 residues. V trimming: 5 bases; J trimming: 7 bases; junction bases outside the gene matches: 8. The V gene's germline CDR1 is SGHVS and CDR2 FNYEAQ. The CDR3 DNA sequence: TGTGCCAGCAGCGGACGGACAGGCCCTAATGAGCAGTTCTTC. As protein: CASSGRTGPNEQFF.

This clonotype was detected a few times. The rearrangement joins TRBV12-3 or TRBV12-4 to TRBJ2-3; D may be TRBD2 (7 bases). Trimming stripped 7 bases from V and 6 bases from J, with 14 bases between. CDR3 length equals 13 residues. CDR3: CASTLGGADTQYF. In DNA, the CDR3 is TGTGCCAGCACCTTGGGGGGGGCGGATACGCAGTATTTT.

There are many counts of this clonotype. The gene calls are TRBV7-8 and TRBJ2-5; D uncertain. Germline lookup yields CDR1 SGHVS and CDR2 FQNEAQ. The V and J ends lost 2 bases and 5 bases respectively, with 9 bases between them. There are 13 residues in the CDR3. The DNA for the CDR3 is TGTGCCAGCAGCTTAACCCTCGGCGAGACCCAGTACTTC. Translation: CASSLTLGETQYF.

This clonotype has just a few counts. The chain recombines TRBV7-6 with TRBJ2-7; D call uncertain. CDR1 is SGHVS and CDR2 is FNYEAQ in the germline V gene. This CDR3 is 13 amino acids long. V lost 1 base and J lost 8, with 12 bases in between. CDR3 protein: CASSLGASEQQYF. CDR3 nucleotide sequence: TGTGCCAGCAGCTTAGGGGCCTCAGAGCAGCAGTACTTC.

The V call is TRBV7-3, the J call TRBJ1-2; TRBD1 matches at 7 bases. The germline V gene has CDR1 SGHTA and CDR2 FQGTGA. The V and J ends lost 5 bases and 7 bases, in that order; junction bases with no gene match: 10. The CDR3 is made up of 14 amino acids. CDR3 region: CASSQTTGAGGYTF. DNA of the CDR3: TGTGCCAGCAGCCAGACTACAGGGGCGGGTGGCTACACCTTC.

This chain uses TRBV3-1 with TRBJ1-1, with unresolved D. CDR3 size: 15 residues. In germline, CDR1 is LGHDT, CDR2 YNNKEL (reference sequence). The ends were cut back, 3 bases at V and 3 bases at J, with 14 bases in the middle. CDR3 nucleotide sequence: TGTGCCAGCAGCCAGGTAACTACACCAGACACTGAAGCTTTCTTT. This sequence encodes CASSQVTTPDTEAFF.

This chain joins TRBV19 and TRBJ1-1; TRBD1 agrees at 9 bases. CDR1 LNHDA and CDR2 SQIVND come from the germline V gene (reference sequence). With 7 bases clipped from V and 1 base from J, the junction kept 10 bases outside the gene matches. The CDR3 is 16 residues long. CDR3 nucleotides: TGTGCCAGTAAGGCACGGGACAGGGTACCGAACACTGAAGCTTTCTTT. Residues: CASKARDRVPNTEAFF.

The genes are TRBV29-1 and TRBJ1-2; no clear D. Germline lookup yields CDR1 SQVTM and CDR2 ANQGSEA. This CDR3 spans 11 amino acids. V lost 7 bases and J lost 7, with 13 bases in between. In DNA form, the CDR3 reads TGCAGCGCTCTAATAGGGTTTGGCTACACCTTC. It yields the protein CSALIGFGYTF.

This clonotype showed up just a few times. V and J are TRBV20-1 and TRBJ2-7, with TRBD1 matching over 10 bases. The CDR3 has 15 residues. Germline lookup yields CDR1 DFQATT and CDR2 SNEGSKA (reference sequence). Unmatched junction bases numbered 6, after V lost 0 bases and J lost 4 bases. CDR3 bases: TGCAGTGCTAGAGACCGGGACAGGGGTTGGTACGAGCAGTACTTC. As protein: CSARDRDRGWYEQYF.

The chain joins TRBV28 to TRBJ2-7; TRBD1 matches 7 bases. This CDR3 region has 14 residues. Germline V gene sequence: CDR1 MDHEN, CDR2 SYDVKM. Trimming removed 4 bases from V and 2 bases from J; junction bases left unmatched: 5. This CDR3 is CASSSWDSAYEQYF. Written as DNA, the CDR3 is TGTGCCAGCAGTTCCTGGGACAGTGCCTACGAGCAGTACTTC.

This clonotype was detected a few times. The J gene is TRBJ2-1, the V gene TRBV12-5; D is tentatively TRBD1 or TRBD2 (6 bases each). The CDR3 is made up of 14 amino acids. With 8 bases removed from V and 4 bases from J, the gap between germline ends came to 15 bases. Germline values: CDR1 LGHNT, CDR2 FRNRAP. CDR3 DNA: TGTGCTAGTTTGTCCGGGGGCCATTACAATGAGCAGTTCTTC. It is translated as CASLSGGHYNEQFF.

The chain couples TRBV29-1 to TRBJ2-2; 9 bases are shared with TRBD1. The CDR3 loop spans 13 amino acids. In germline, CDR1 is SQVTM, CDR2 ANQGSEA. V trimming: 6 bases; J trimming: 3 bases; junction bases outside the gene matches: 2. The CDR3: CSVWTGDTGELFF. The DNA of the CDR3 is TGCAGCGTATGGACAGGGGACACCGGGGAGCTGTTTTTT.

This clonotype showed up just a few times. The chain combines TRBV28 with TRBJ2-3; D possibly corresponds to TRBD2 (5 bases). Germline CDR1 is MDHEN and CDR2 is SYDVKM. Between the trimmed V and J ends, which lost 6 bases and 4 bases, there was a span of 17 bases. The CDR3 runs to 15 residues. The CDR3 DNA follows: TGTGCCAGCAGCCCAAGGGTTGTGGGAGCAGATACGCAGTATTTT. Its protein product is CASSPRVVGADTQYF.

With respect to this clonotype: Here the CDR3 omits its conserved ending phenylalanine or tryptophan, so a read error is the likely source. This chain joins TRBV7-4 and TRBJ1-1; the match to TRBD1 covers 8 bases. CDR1 and CDR2 from the germline V gene are SGHVT and SQSDAQ. CDR3 length: 14 residues. J was trimmed by 7 bases and V by 5 bases; bases with no gene match: 9. The CDR3 DNA follows: TGTGCCAGCAGCACGCACAGGGGGATCGGTGAAGCTTTCTAT. This codes for CASSTHRGIGEAFY.

This clonotype has only a few counts. This sequence joins TRBV6-5 and TRBJ2-1; TRBD2 is a possible D gene (5 bases). Trimming shortened V by 4 bases and J by 5 bases, and 9 bases separated the two germline ends. Looked up from germline, CDR1 is MNHEY and CDR2 is SVGAGI. The CDR3 runs to 13 residues. The CDR3 loop reads CASSLDGDNEQFF. The CDR3 nucleotides are TGTGCCAGCAGTTTGGACGGGGACAATGAGCAGTTCTTC.

This clonotype has at least ten counts. The chain couples TRBV7-8 to TRBJ2-1; a weak D match, TRBD2 (6 bases). Germline V gene lookup returns CDR1 SGHVS and CDR2 FQNEAQ. V lost 0 bases to trimming and J lost 7 bases, with 7 bases between them. The CDR3 covers 13 residues. The CDR3 sequence is CASSLAGRNEQFF. CDR3 DNA: TGTGCCAGCAGCTTAGCGGGGAGGAATGAGCAGTTCTTC.

The rearrangement joins TRBV28 to TRBJ2-7; 10 nucleotides match TRBD2. The CDR3 runs to 15 residues. Germline values: CDR1 MDHEN, CDR2 SYDVKM. The trim removed 7 bases at V and 6 bases at J, leaving 12 bases unmatched. CDR3 nucleotide sequence: TGTGCCAGCACTCCCCCGGGACTAGCGACTTCCGAGCAGTACTTC. Amino acids: CASTPPGLATSEQYF.